The present T cell receptor beta chain was sequenced within a study of a mutant IDH1 vaccine in newly diagnosed glioma. Background on the study: Averaging approximately 42 years of age, treated patients were about 60% male and around 40% female.

The germline CDR1 and CDR2 sequences are GTSNPN and SVGIG (reference sequence). The CDR3 loop spans 13 amino acids. Trimming removed 4 bases at V and 1 base at J, with 10 bases between. Assay: immunoSEQ multiplex PCR; the TCRdb copy retains only in-frame clones and omits some. This repertoire shows almost 85,000 clones, roughly 85% found once; its top ten account for about 2.2%. Time point noted: week 23, last vaccination. Vaccination used 300 ug of mutant IDH1 20-mer peptide per dose, with topical imiquimod. Worth noting for this clone: Its antigen is still unknown.

This chain links TRBV30 with TRBJ2-5, with D maybe TRBD2 (6 bases). The specimen was PBMCs, collected from a glioma patient whose treatment included an IDH1 peptide vaccine. The sequence was collected from a young man with glioma. Some clones in this sample may be carry-over from other donors' samples. CDR3 amino acids: CAWNWGGQETQYF. Here the CDR3 DNA reads TGTGCCTGGAACTGGGGAGGCCAAGAGACCCAGTACTTC. Drawing the rest from reference TRBV30 and TRBJ2-5, the complete variable domain is SQTIHQWPATLVQPVGSPLSLECTVEGTSNPNLYWYRQAAGRGLQLLFYSVGIGQISSEVPQNLSASRPQDRQFILSSKKLLLSDSGFYLCAWNWGGQETQYFGPGTRLLVL.